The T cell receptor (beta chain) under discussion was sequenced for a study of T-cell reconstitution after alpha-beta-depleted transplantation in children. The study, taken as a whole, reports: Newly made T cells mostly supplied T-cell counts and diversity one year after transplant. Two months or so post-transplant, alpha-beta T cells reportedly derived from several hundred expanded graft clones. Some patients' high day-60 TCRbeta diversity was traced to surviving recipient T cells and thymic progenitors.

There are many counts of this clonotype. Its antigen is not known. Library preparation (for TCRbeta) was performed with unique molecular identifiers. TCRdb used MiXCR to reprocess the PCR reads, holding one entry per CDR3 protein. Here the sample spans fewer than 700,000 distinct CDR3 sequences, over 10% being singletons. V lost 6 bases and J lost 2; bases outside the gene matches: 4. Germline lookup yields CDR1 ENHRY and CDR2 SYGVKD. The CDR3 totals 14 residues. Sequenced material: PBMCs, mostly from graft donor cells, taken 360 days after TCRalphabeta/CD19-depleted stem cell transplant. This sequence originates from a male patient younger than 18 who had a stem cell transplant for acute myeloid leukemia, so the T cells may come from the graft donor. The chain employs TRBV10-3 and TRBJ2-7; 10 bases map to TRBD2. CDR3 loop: CAIRQAGGAYEQYF. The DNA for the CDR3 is TGTGCCATCAGGCAAGCGGGAGGGGCCTACGAGCAGTACTTC.